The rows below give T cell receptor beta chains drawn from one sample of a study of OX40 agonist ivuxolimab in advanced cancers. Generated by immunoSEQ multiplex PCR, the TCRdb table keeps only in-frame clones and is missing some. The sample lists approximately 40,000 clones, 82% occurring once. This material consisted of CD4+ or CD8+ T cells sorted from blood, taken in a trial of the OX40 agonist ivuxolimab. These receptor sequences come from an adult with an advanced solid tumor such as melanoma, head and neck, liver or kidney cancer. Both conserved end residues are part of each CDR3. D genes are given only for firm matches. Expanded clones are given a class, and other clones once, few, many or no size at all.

CDR3aa: CASSQDGLAGGYNEQFF; CDR3nt: TGCGCCAGCAGCCAAGATGGCCTAGCGGGAGGATACAATGAGCAGTTCTTC; v_gene: TRBV4-3; j_gene: TRBJ2-1; abundance: .; d_gene: TRBD2
CDR3aa: CATSTGLAGGYNEQFF; CDR3nt: TGTGCCACCAGCACCGGACTAGCGGGAGGTTACAATGAGCAGTTCTTC; v_gene: TRBV15; j_gene: TRBJ2-1; abundance: .; d_gene: TRBD2
CDR3aa: CASSYGGSTRTDTQYF; CDR3nt: TGTGCCAGCAGTTACGGCGGGAGCACAAGAACAGATACGCAGTATTTT; v_gene: TRBV6-5; j_gene: TRBJ2-3; abundance: few; d_gene: TRBD2
CDR3aa: CASSLGQGTIYGYTF; CDR3nt: TGTGCCAGCAGCCTAGGACAGGGGACTATCTATGGCTACACCTTC; v_gene: TRBV4-2; j_gene: TRBJ1-2; abundance: .; d_gene: TRBD1
CDR3aa: CASSTLYSYNEQFF; CDR3nt: TGTGCCAGCAGCACACTTTACTCCTACAATGAGCAGTTCTTC; v_gene: TRBV7-9; j_gene: TRBJ2-1; abundance: .; d_gene: .
CDR3aa: CASSLGGTGGTDTQYF; CDR3nt: TGCGCCAGCAGCTTGGGCGGGACAGGGGGCACAGATACGCAGTATTTT; v_gene: TRBV5-1; j_gene: TRBJ2-3; abundance: .; d_gene: TRBD1
CDR3aa: CASSVRVRPYEQYF; CDR3nt: TGTGCCAGCAGCGTCCGGGTCAGGCCCTACGAGCAGTACTTC; v_gene: TRBV9; j_gene: TRBJ2-7; abundance: once; d_gene: .
CDR3aa: CASSLGTALFSGANVLTF; CDR3nt: TGTGCCAGCAGCTTGGGGACAGCCTTATTCTCTGGGGCCAACGTCCTGACTTTC; v_gene: TRBV7-9; j_gene: TRBJ2-6; abundance: .; d_gene: TRBD1
CDR3aa: CAWRRRAGELFF; CDR3nt: TGTGCCTGGAGACGGAGAGCCGGGGAGCTGTTTTTT; v_gene: TRBV30; j_gene: TRBJ2-2; abundance: .; d_gene: .
CDR3aa: CASTRGGYGYTF; CDR3nt: TGTGCCAGCACCCGGGGGGGGTATGGCTACACCTTC; v_gene: TRBV6-4; j_gene: TRBJ1-2; abundance: .; d_gene: .
CDR3aa: CASSLEVNTEAFF; CDR3nt: TGTGCCAGCTCACTCGAGGTGAACACTGAAGCTTTCTTT; v_gene: TRBV18; j_gene: TRBJ1-1; abundance: once; d_gene: .
CDR3aa: CASRPTSKPTDTQYF; CDR3nt: TGTGCCAGCAGACCAACGTCAAAGCCCACAGATACGCAGTATTTT; v_gene: TRBV5-4; j_gene: TRBJ2-3; abundance: .; d_gene: .
CDR3aa: CAIRQGQETQYF; CDR3nt: TGTGCCATCAGACAGGGCCAAGAGACCCAGTACTTC; v_gene: TRBV10-3; j_gene: TRBJ2-5; abundance: .; d_gene: .
CDR3aa: CASSLEGGPKDEQFF; CDR3nt: TGTGCCAGCAGCTTAGAGGGAGGGCCAAAGGATGAGCAGTTCTTC; v_gene: TRBV11-3; j_gene: TRBJ2-1; abundance: .; d_gene: TRBD2
CDR3aa: CASSQEGTSGLPPLNEQFF; CDR3nt: TGCGCCAGCAGCCAAGAAGGGACTAGCGGGTTGCCCCCTCTCAATGAGCAGTTCTTC; v_gene: TRBV4-1; j_gene: TRBJ2-1; abundance: .; d_gene: TRBD2
CDR3aa: CASSLQAGTEAFF; CDR3nt: TGCGCCAGCAGCTTGCAGGCGGGGACTGAAGCTTTCTTT; v_gene: TRBV5-1; j_gene: TRBJ1-1; abundance: .; d_gene: .
CDR3aa: CASSQGHGEANYGYTF; CDR3nt: TGCGCCAGCAGCCAAGGACACGGAGAGGCTAACTATGGCTACACCTTC; v_gene: TRBV4-1; j_gene: TRBJ1-2; abundance: .; d_gene: .
CDR3aa: CASSLDMLMDEQYF; CDR3nt: TGTGCCAGCAGCTTAGATATGTTAATGGACGAGCAGTACTTC; v_gene: TRBV11-2; j_gene: TRBJ2-7; abundance: .; d_gene: .
CDR3aa: CASSLGPTDEQFF; CDR3nt: TGTGCCAGCAGCTTGGGACCCACCGATGAGCAGTTCTTC; v_gene: TRBV5-6; j_gene: TRBJ2-1; abundance: few; d_gene: .
CDR3aa: CASSVRLGDMNTEAFF; CDR3nt: TGTGCCAGCAGCGTCAGACTAGGGGACATGAACACTGAAGCTTTCTTT; v_gene: TRBV7-8; j_gene: TRBJ1-1; abundance: .; d_gene: .
CDR3aa: CASSPWSGSSNEQFF; CDR3nt: TGTGCCAGCAGCCCCTGGAGCGGGAGCTCCAATGAGCAGTTCTTC; v_gene: TRBV5-6; j_gene: TRBJ2-1; abundance: .; d_gene: TRBD2
CDR3aa: CASSLGAPEPQETQYF; CDR3nt: TGTGCCAGCAGCTTGGGGGCGCCTGAGCCCCAAGAGACCCAGTACTTC; v_gene: TRBV7-2; j_gene: TRBJ2-5; abundance: .; d_gene: .
CDR3aa: CASPYRDRTTDTQYF; CDR3nt: TGTGCCAGCCCCTACCGGGACAGGACGACAGATACGCAGTATTTT; v_gene: TRBV25-1; j_gene: TRBJ2-3; abundance: .; d_gene: TRBD1
CDR3aa: CASSLPDLQGAYYGYTF; CDR3nt: TGCGCCAGCAGTTTACCAGACCTTCAGGGGGCATACTATGGCTACACCTTC; v_gene: TRBV10-1; j_gene: TRBJ1-2; abundance: few; d_gene: TRBD1
CDR3aa: CASRADITEDYGYTF; CDR3nt: TGTGCCAGCAGGGCGGACATTACGGAGGACTATGGCTACACCTTC; v_gene: TRBV28; j_gene: TRBJ1-2; abundance: .; d_gene: .
CDR3aa: CASSLEAETNEQFF; CDR3nt: TGTGCCAGCAGCTTAGAGGCAGAGACTAATGAGCAGTTCTTC; v_gene: TRBV11-3; j_gene: TRBJ2-1; abundance: .; d_gene: .
CDR3aa: CASSLMAGWDEQYF; CDR3nt: TGTGCCAGCAGCTTAATGGCGGGATGGGACGAGCAGTACTTC; v_gene: TRBV7-2; j_gene: TRBJ2-7; abundance: .; d_gene: .
CDR3aa: CASSYRDGSYEQYF; CDR3nt: TGTGCCAGCAGTTACCGGGACGGGTCCTACGAGCAGTACTTC; v_gene: TRBV6-5; j_gene: TRBJ2-7; abundance: .; d_gene: .
CDR3aa: CASSLGQGAYEQYF; CDR3nt: TGTGCCAGCAGCCTTGGACAGGGGGCTTACGAGCAGTACTTC; v_gene: TRBV11-2; j_gene: TRBJ2-7; abundance: .; d_gene: TRBD1
CDR3aa: CASSVENDQPQHF; CDR3nt: TGTGCCAGCAGTGTGGAGAACGATCAGCCCCAGCATTTT; v_gene: TRBV6-1; j_gene: TRBJ1-5; abundance: .; d_gene: .
CDR3aa: CATSRDLLGDGYTF; CDR3nt: TGTGCCACCAGCAGAGATCTCCTTGGAGATGGCTACACCTTC; v_gene: TRBV15; j_gene: TRBJ1-2; abundance: .; d_gene: .
CDR3aa: CASSPPGDITGELFF; CDR3nt: TGTGCCAGCAGCCCCCCGGGGGACATCACCGGGGAGCTGTTTTTT; v_gene: TRBV6-6; j_gene: TRBJ2-2; abundance: .; d_gene: .
CDR3aa: CASSQWAPSLGADTQYF; CDR3nt: TGTGCCAGCAGCCAGTGGGCTCCATCTTTGGGGGCAGATACGCAGTATTTT; v_gene: TRBV7-9; j_gene: TRBJ2-3; abundance: .; d_gene: .